The clone carrying this TCR beta chain was detected a few times. Its antigen is still unknown. All gene names here are mouse names. The DNA ends 4 residues before the CDR3 does, and the rest of the CDR3 is filled in from the germline J gene. Following RNA extraction, reverse transcription yielded cDNA that acted as the sequencing template. This table comes from immunoSEQ multiplex PCR, and its TCRdb copy is limited to in-frame clones, with some not included. There are 200,000 to 300,000 clones in the sample, none observed a single time. CDR1 is LGHNA and CDR2 is YNLKQL in the germline V gene (reference sequence). This CDR3 contains 14 residues. This sample was included in a study of CD8+ T cells in alopecia areata. A sort of pooled cutaneous lymph node cells used CD4, CD8alpha, NKG2D, NKG2ACE and other stains. Broader study findings: Relative to normal scalp, lesional scalp, especially alopecia totalis/universalis, showed higher clonality.

What was sequenced was CD4+ T cells sorted from a lymph node. The rearrangement uses TRBV5 and TRBJ2-4, with D uncertain. This receptor was identified in a C3H/HeJ mouse with alopecia areata. Strain MHC haplotype: H2-k. CDR3 amino acids: CASSQDERLNTLYF. CDR3 DNA (partial): TGTGCCAGCAGCCAAGATGAACGACTTAAC.